This T cell receptor (beta chain) emerged from a study of blood T cell repertoires in COVID-19. This CDR3 has 16 amino acids. The germline gives CDR1 KGHSH, CDR2 LQKENI. The ends lost 3 bases at V and 4 bases at J; junction bases unmatched: 9. Original handling: The assay estimated nucleated cells by amplifying reference gene primers. Assay used: immunoSEQ multiplex PCR; TCRdb lists only in-frame clones, some missing. That table is the source of V, J and clone size, and D and trimming were worked out from the DNA. Here the sample spans over 150,000 clones, roughly 84% being singletons. The chain has TRBV18 and TRBJ2-7; TRBD1 agrees at 10 bases. The clonotype was recovered from an elderly woman with active or convalescent COVID-19. Sequencing was done on a sample of peripheral blood. CDR3 in amino acids: CASSPKEGQGIYEQYF. The CDR3 DNA reads as TGTGCCAGCTCACCGAAGGAGGGACAGGGGATATACGAGCAGTACTTC.